The following is a TCR beta chain sequence with its context. The sample belongs to a study of blood T cell repertoires in COVID-19. Original processing methods: Amplification of reference gene primers was used by the study to estimate nucleated cell counts. Data came from immunoSEQ multiplex PCR; TCRdb stores just in-frame clones and leaves some out. V and J calls and clone size follow that table, whereas D and trimming were derived from the DNA. The repertoire holds some 330,000 clones, with around 86% as singletons. CDR1 is MNHEY, CDR2 SMNVEV, per germline (reference sequence). The ends were cut back, 5 bases at V and 0 bases at J, with 9 bases in the middle. The CDR3 contains 14 residues. The study recruited people aged roughly 18 to 100 years across about 25 US areas. Participant reports of clinical history set cohort assignment.

Sequencing used PBMCs or T cells enriched from blood (not recorded which). This chain connects TRBV27 to TRBJ2-3; D call uncertain. The source is a man between 25 and 39 years old who had recovered from COVID-19. The CDR3 loop reads CASSQQTSTDTQYF. The CDR3 nucleotides read TGTGCCAGCAGTCAGCAGACTAGCACAGATACGCAGTATTTT.